These 13 T cell receptor beta chains were all obtained from the same sample, sequenced in a study of T cell repertoires in cytomegalovirus infection. TCRdb processed the reads anew with MiXCR; each CDR3 protein has one entry. This sample carries 80,000 or so distinct CDR3 sequences, around 40% of them seen once, and the ten largest clones take 93%. No cognate antigen is known for these TCRs. The sample in question was CD8+ T cells from cultured PBMCs, obtained from culture after CMV antigen stimulation. The receptors here all came from a human donor in good health (CMV status not recorded). Some clones in this sample may be carry-over from other donors' samples.

The V gene is TRBV7-9, the J gene TRBJ2-3; 13 bases agree with TRBD2. Germline V lookup: CDR1 SEHNR, CDR2 FQNEAQ (reference sequence). This CDR3 has 15 residues. Losses at the gene ends were 8 bases for V and 3 bases for J; bases not matched to a gene: 5. Here the CDR3 DNA reads TGTGCCAGCGGATCGACTAGCGGGGGGACAGATACGCAGTATTTT. Its protein is CASGSTSGGTDTQYF.

This rearrangement joins TRBV6-2 or TRBV6-3 to TRBJ2-7; a possible D gene is TRBD2 (6 bases). In germline, CDR1 is MNHEY, CDR2 SVGEGT. The V end was cut by 0 bases, the J end by 5 bases, with 14 bases between. The CDR3 length is 15 residues. The CDR3 loop is CASSYSIIGGNEQYF. The CDR3 DNA is TGTGCCAGCAGTTACTCGATAATTGGAGGGAACGAGCAGTACTTC.

The chain combines TRBV27 with TRBJ2-2, with D unclear. Germline V gives CDR1 MNHEY, CDR2 SMNVEV (reference sequence). This CDR3 spans 13 amino acids. The V and J ends lost 5 bases and 5 bases respectively, with 9 bases between them. CDR3 in DNA: TGTGCCAGCAGTCCACAGTGGACCGGGGAGCTGTTTTTT. Amino acid sequence: CASSPQWTGELFF.

The genes are TRBV2 and TRBJ2-2, with D perhaps given as TRBD1 or TRBD2 (5 bases each). This CDR3 is 13 amino acids long. The V gene lost 9 bases and the J gene lost 6 bases, with 14 bases spanning the gap. The germline V gene encodes CDR1 SNHLY and CDR2 FYNNEI. The CDR3 DNA reads TGTGCCAGTAGTTTGAGGGGTTCCGGGGAGCTGTTTTTT. It codes for CASSLRGSGELFF.

The chain couples TRBV27 to TRBJ2-3; D might be TRBD2 (6 bases). CDR1 and CDR2 (germline): MNHEY, SMNVEV (reference sequence). V was shortened by 7 bases and J by 8 bases, with 13 bases between the two germline ends. This CDR3 has 12 amino acids. For the CDR3, the DNA is TGTGCCAGCACGAAGGACTATCTTACGCAGTATTTT. This translates into CASTKDYLTQYF.

The chain links TRBV12-5 to TRBJ1-6; the D is unclear. With 3 bases removed from V and 8 bases from J, the gap between germline ends came to 5 bases. CDR1 LGHNT and CDR2 FRNRAP come from the germline V gene. The CDR3 is made up of 12 amino acids. The CDR3 is CASGFGDSPLHF. DNA for the CDR3: TGTGCTAGTGGTTTTGGGGATTCACCCCTCCACTTT.

This clonotype has more than one count but fewer than ten. The rearrangement joins TRBV6-2 or TRBV6-3 to TRBJ2-5; D is ambiguous. V lost 7 bases and J 0 bases, leaving 21 bases between the germline ends. Germline loops: CDR1 MNHEY, CDR2 SVGEGT. The CDR3 sequence is 17 residues long. CDR3 sequence (DNA): TGTGCCAGCACCAAAGGCCCGAGGTCCGGGTACCAAGAGACCCAGTACTTC. Translating it yields CASTKGPRSGYQETQYF.

This clonotype was counted only a few times. This chain connects TRBV11-3 to TRBJ1-1; D is possibly TRBD1 (5 bases). V was trimmed by 4 bases and J by 1 base, leaving 13 bases between them. This CDR3 spans 15 amino acids. Germline CDR1 and CDR2: SGHNT and YENEEA. CDR3: CASSSGGAWNTEAFF. CDR3 in DNA: TGTGCCAGCAGCTCCGGCGGGGCCTGGAACACTGAAGCTTTCTTT. Complete variable domain (other parts from reference TRBV11-3 and TRBJ1-1): EAGVVQSPRYKIIEKKQPVAFWCNPISGHNTLYWYLQNLGQGPELLIRYENEEAVDDSQLPKDRFSAERLKGVDSTLKIQPAELGDSAVYLCASSSGGAWNTEAFFGQGTRLTVV.

CDR3 amino acids: CASWIVGSETQYF. DNA for the CDR3: TGTGCCAGTTGGATCGTAGGGTCGGAGACCCAGTACTTC. V and J are TRBV6-6 and TRBJ2-5; D not certain. The germline CDR1 and CDR2 sequences are MNHNY and SVGAGI (reference sequence). This CDR3 contains 13 residues. V was pared by 9 bases and J by 5 bases, with 16 bases between.

The rearrangement uses TRBV11-2 and TRBJ2-5; tentatively, D is TRBD1 (6 bases). V shed 2 bases and J shed 2 bases, with 12 bases lying between them. Germline V lookup: CDR1 SGHAT, CDR2 FQNNGV. The CDR3 spans 15 residues. CDR3 amino acids: CASSLWGRGQETQYF. In DNA form, the CDR3 reads TGTGCCAGCAGCTTATGGGGCAGGGGTCAAGAGACCCAGTACTTC.

The rearrangement links TRBV28 to TRBJ2-7; 10 bases map to TRBD1. V shed 5 bases, J shed 3 bases, and the junction held 10 bases outside the gene matches. The CDR3 covers 16 residues. Germline lookup yields CDR1 MDHEN and CDR2 SYDVKM. The CDR3 nucleotides are TGTGCCAGCAGTCCCGAACGACAGGGGGCCGACTACGAGCAGTACTTC. It is translated as CASSPERQGADYEQYF.

This clonotype has only a few counts. V and J are TRBV19 and TRBJ2-1; 7 positions agree with TRBD1. Trimming took 4 bases from V and 3 from J; bases not matched to a gene: 0. CDR1 is LNHDA, CDR2 SQIVND, per germline (reference sequence). The CDR3 is made up of 13 amino acids. The CDR3 nucleotides are TGTGCCAGTAGTAGGGACAGCTACAATGAGCAGTTCTTC. Protein product: CASSRDSYNEQFF.

This clonotype was seen only a few times. V is TRBV29-1 and J is TRBJ2-1, with D tentatively TRBD1 (5 bases). Germline V gives CDR1 SQVTM, CDR2 ANQGSEA. V shed 6 bases and J shed 3 bases, with 12 bases lying between them. The CDR3 has 13 residues. The CDR3: CSVPKGIYNEQFF. The CDR3 DNA reads TGCAGCGTCCCGAAGGGGATCTACAATGAGCAGTTCTTC.